Given below is one T cell receptor beta chain in context. A read error may explain this, as a much larger clone is one base away. The sample comes from a study of T cells in Graves' hyperthyroidism and ophthalmopathy. This CDR3 has 14 amino acids. Germline V CDR1 and CDR2: SGHTS, YDEGEE. Amplification targeted TCR beta CDR3 regions from RNA transcripts. HTBI primers drove first-round RT-PCR of the TCR CDR3. TCRdb called the multiplex PCR reads again in MiXCR, with one record for every CDR3 protein. Of about 400,000 distinct CDR3 sequences listed, 15% to 19% were seen once; the top ten hold 7.5% to 9%. This TCR came from a woman aged 18-29 years with Graves' hyperthyroidism. This sequence joins TRBV5-8 and TRBJ1-2; TRBD1 aligns across 8 bases. Specimen: blood. The CDR3 DNA sequence: TGTGCCGGCAGCCGAACAGGGGGATTCTATGGCTACACCTTC. Translating it yields CAGSRTGGFYGYTF.